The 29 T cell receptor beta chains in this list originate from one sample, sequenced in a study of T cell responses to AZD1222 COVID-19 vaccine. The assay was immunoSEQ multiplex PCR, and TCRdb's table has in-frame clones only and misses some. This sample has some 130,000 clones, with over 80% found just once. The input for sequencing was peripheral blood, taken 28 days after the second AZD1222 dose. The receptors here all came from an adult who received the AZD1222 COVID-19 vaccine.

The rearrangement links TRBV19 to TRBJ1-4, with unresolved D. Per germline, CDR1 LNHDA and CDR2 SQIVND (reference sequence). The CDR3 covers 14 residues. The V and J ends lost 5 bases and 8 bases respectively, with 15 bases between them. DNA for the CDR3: TGTGCCAGTAGTTTAAGCCGGTCTTGGGAAAAACTGTTTTTT. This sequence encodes CASSLSRSWEKLFF. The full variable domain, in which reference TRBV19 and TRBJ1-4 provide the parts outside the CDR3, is DGGITQSPKYLFRKEGQNVTLSCEQNLNHDAMYWYRQDPGQGLRLIYYSQIVNDFQKGDIAEGYSVSREKKESFPLTVTSAQKNPTAFYLCASSLSRSWEKLFFGSGTQLSVL.

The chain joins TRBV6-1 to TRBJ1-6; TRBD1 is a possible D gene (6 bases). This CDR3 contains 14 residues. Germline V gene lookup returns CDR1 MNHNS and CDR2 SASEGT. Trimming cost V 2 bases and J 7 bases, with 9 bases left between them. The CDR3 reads CASSETQGNSPLHF. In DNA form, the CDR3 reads TGTGCCAGCAGTGAAACCCAGGGGAATTCACCCCTCCACTTT.

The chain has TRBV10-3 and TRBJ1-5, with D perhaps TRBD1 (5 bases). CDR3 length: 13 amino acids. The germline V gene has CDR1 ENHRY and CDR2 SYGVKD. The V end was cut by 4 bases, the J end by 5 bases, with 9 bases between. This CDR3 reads CAISGSGDQPQHF. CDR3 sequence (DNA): TGTGCCATCAGTGGGTCGGGGGATCAGCCCCAGCATTTT.

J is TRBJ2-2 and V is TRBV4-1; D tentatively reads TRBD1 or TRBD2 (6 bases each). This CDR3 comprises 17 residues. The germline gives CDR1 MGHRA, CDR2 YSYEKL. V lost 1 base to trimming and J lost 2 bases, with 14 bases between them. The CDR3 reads CASSQALGGINTGELFF. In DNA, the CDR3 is TGCGCCAGCAGCCAAGCGTTGGGGGGCATCAACACCGGGGAGCTGTTTTTT.

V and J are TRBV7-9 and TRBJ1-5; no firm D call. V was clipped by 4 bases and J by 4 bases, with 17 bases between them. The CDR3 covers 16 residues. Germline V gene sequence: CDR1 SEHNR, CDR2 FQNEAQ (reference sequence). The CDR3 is CASSSPPWDGNQPQHF. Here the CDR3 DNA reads TGTGCCAGCAGCTCACCTCCATGGGATGGGAATCAGCCCCAGCATTTT.

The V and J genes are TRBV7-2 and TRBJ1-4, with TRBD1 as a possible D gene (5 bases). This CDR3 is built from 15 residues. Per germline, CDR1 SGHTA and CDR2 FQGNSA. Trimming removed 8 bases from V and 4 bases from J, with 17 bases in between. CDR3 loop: CASGLQATINEKLFF. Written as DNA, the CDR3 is TGTGCCAGCGGTTTACAGGCAACCATTAATGAAAAACTGTTTTTT. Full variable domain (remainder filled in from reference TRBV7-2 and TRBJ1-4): GAGVSQSPSNKVTEKGKDVELRCDPISGHTALYWYRQSLGQGLEFLIYFQGNSAPDKSGLPSDRFSAERTGGSVSTLTIQRTQQEDSAVYLCASGLQATINEKLFFGSGTQLSVL.

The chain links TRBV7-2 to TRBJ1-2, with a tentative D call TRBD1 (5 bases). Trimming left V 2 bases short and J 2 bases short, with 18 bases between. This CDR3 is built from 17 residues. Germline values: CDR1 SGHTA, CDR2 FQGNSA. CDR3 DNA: TGTGCCAGCAGCTTATTTCGGGGGGTGGCGGACAACTATGGCTACACCTTC. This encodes CASSLFRGVADNYGYTF.

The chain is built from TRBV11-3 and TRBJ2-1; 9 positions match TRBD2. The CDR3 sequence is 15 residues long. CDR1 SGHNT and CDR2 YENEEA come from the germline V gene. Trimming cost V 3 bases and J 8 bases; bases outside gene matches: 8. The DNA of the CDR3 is TGTGCCAGCAGCTTCTCTAGCGGGGCGGGCGATGAGCAGTTCTTC. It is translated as CASSFSSGAGDEQFF.

The CDR3 nucleotides read TGTGCCAGCAGCCCCCAAGGAGTGAACACTGAAGCTTTCTTT. Translated, it gives CASSPQGVNTEAFF. The rearrangement links TRBV11-2 to TRBJ1-1, with D unresolved. The CDR3 is made up of 14 amino acids. Deletions cut 5 bases from V and 0 bases from J, with 10 bases between. CDR1 is SGHAT and CDR2 is FQNNGV in the germline V gene. The entire variable domain, with the rest obtained from reference TRBV11-2 and TRBJ1-1, is as follows: EAGVAQSPRYKIIEKRQSVAFWCNPISGHATLYWYQQILGQGPKLLIQFQNNGVVDDSQLPKDRFSAERLKGVDSTLKIQPAKLEDSAVYLCASSPQGVNTEAFFGQGTRLTVV.

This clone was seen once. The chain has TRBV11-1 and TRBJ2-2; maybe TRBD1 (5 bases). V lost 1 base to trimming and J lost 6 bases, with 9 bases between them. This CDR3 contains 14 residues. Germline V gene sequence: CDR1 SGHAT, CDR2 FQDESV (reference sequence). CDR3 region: CASSLEVGAGELFF. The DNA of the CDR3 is TGTGCCAGCAGCTTAGAAGTAGGGGCCGGGGAGCTGTTTTTT.

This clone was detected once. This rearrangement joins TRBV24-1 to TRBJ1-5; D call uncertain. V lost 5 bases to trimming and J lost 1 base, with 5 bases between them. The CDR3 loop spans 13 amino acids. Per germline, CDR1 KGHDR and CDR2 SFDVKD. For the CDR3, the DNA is TGTGCCACCAGTGTCGGGAGCAATCAGCCCCAGCATTTT. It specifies CATSVGSNQPQHF.

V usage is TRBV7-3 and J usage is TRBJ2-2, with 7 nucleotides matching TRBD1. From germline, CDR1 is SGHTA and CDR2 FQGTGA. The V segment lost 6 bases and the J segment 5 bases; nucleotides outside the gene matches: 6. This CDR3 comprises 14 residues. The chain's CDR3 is CASSQDRATGELFF. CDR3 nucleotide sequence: TGTGCCAGCAGTCAAGACAGGGCTACCGGGGAGCTGTTTTTT.

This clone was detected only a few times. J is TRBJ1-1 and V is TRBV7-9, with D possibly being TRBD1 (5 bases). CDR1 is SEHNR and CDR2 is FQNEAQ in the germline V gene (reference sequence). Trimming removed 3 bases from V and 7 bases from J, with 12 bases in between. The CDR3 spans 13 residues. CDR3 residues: CASSLGGVGEAFF. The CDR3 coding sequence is TGTGCCAGCAGCTTGGGGGGAGTGGGTGAAGCTTTCTTT.

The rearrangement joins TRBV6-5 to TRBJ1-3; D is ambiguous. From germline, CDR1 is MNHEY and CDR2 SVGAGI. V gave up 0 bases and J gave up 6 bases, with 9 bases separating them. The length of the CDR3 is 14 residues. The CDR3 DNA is TGTGCCAGCAGTTACTCGCCAGGTTTAAACACCATATATTTT. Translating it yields CASSYSPGLNTIYF.

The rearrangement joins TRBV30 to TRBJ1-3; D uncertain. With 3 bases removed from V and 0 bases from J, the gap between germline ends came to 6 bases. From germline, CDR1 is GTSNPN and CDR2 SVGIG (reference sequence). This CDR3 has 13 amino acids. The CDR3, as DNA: TGTGCCTGGAGGTTGAGCTCTGGAAACACCATATATTTT. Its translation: CAWRLSSGNTIYF.

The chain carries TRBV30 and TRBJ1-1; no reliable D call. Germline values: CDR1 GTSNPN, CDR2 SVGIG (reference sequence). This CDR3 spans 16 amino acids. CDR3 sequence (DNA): TGTGCAGGAACCTCTTGGACGGATATAATGAACACTGAAGCTTTCTTT. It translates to CAGTSWTDIMNTEAFF. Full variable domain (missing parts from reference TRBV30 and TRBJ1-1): SQTIHQWPATLVQPVGSPLSLECTVEGTSNPNLYWYRQAAGRGLQLLFYSVGIGQISSEVPQNLSASRPQDRQFILSSKKLLLSDSGFYLCAGTSWTDIMNTEAFFGQGTRLTVV.

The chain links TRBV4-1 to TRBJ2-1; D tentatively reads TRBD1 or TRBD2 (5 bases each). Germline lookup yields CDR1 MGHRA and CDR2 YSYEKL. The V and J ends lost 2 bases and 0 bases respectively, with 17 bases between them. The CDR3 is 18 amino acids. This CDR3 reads CASSQLKAVGGSYNEQFF. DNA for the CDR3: TGCGCCAGCAGCCAACTTAAGGCCGTTGGGGGCTCCTACAATGAGCAGTTCTTC.

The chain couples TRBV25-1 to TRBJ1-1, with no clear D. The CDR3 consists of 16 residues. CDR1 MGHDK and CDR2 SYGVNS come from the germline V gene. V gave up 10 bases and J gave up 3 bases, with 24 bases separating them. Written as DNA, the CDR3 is TGTGCCACCTCTTCCTTTCACCACGACGGGGACACTGAAGCTTTCTTT. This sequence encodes CATSSFHHDGDTEAFF.

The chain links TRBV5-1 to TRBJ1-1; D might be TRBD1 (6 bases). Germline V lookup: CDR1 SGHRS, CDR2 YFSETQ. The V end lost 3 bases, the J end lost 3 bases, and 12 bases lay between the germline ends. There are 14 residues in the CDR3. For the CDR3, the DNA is TGCGCCAGCAGCTCTGGACAGCCCGACACTGAAGCTTTCTTT. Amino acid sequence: CASSSGQPDTEAFF. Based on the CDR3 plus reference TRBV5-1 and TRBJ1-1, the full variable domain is KAGVTQTPRYLIKTRGQQVTLSCSPISGHRSVSWYQQTPGQGLQFLFEYFSETQRNKGNFPGRFSGRQFSNSRSEMNVSTLELGDSALYLCASSSGQPDTEAFFGQGTRLTVV.

Here the CDR3 DNA reads TGTGCCAGCACCCCATTGGGGAGGGACACTGAAGCTTTCTTT. It codes for CASTPLGRDTEAFF. The chain has TRBV6-2 or TRBV6-3 and TRBJ1-1; unclear D gene. V was shortened by 7 bases and J by 3 bases, with 15 bases between the two germline ends. This CDR3 comprises 14 residues. The germline V gene encodes CDR1 MNHEY and CDR2 SVGEGT.

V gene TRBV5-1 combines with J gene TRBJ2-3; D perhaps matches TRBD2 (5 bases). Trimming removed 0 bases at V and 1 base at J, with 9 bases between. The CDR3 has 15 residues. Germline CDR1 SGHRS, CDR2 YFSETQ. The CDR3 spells CASSLEVSGTDTQYF. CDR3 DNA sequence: TGCGCCAGCAGCTTGGAAGTTAGCGGCACAGATACGCAGTATTTT.

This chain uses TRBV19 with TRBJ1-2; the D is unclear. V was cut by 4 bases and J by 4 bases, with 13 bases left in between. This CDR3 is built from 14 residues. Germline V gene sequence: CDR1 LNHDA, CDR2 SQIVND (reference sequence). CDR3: CASSNWAAPYGYTF. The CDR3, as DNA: TGTGCCAGTAGTAATTGGGCAGCTCCCTATGGCTACACCTTC.

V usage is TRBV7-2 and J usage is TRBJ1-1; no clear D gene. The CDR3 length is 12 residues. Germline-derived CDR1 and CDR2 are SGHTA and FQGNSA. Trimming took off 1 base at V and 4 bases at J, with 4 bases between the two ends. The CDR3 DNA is TGTGCCAGCAGCTTAGTGACCACTGAAGCTTTCTTT. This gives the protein CASSLVTTEAFF.

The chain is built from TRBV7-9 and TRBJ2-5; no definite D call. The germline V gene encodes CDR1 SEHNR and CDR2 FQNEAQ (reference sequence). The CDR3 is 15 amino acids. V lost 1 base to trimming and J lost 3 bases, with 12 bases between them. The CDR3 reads CASSLGFNLEETQYF. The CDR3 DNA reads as TGTGCCAGCAGCTTAGGGTTTAACCTAGAAGAGACCCAGTACTTC.

The CDR3 loop reads CASSPPGTGATSTDTQYF. The CDR3 DNA sequence: TGTGCCAGCTCACCACCCGGGACAGGTGCGACTAGCACAGATACGCAGTATTTT. This chain connects TRBV18 to TRBJ2-3; 8 positions match TRBD1. The CDR3 has 18 amino acids. Germline CDR1 is KGHSH and CDR2 is LQKENI. The V segment lost 0 bases and the J segment 0 bases; nucleotides outside the gene matches: 8.

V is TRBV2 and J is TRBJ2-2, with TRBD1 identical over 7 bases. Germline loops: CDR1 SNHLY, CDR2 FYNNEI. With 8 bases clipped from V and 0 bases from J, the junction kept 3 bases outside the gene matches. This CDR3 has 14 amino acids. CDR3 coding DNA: TGTGCCAGCCGGGACAGACCGAACACCGGGGAGCTGTTTTTT. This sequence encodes CASRDRPNTGELFF.

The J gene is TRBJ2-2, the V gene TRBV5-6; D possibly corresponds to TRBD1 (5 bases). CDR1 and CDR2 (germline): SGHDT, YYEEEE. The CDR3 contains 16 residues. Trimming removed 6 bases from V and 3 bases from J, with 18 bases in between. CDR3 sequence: CASTLDRATYTGELFF. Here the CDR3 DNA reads TGTGCCAGCACCTTAGACAGAGCCACCTACACCGGGGAGCTGTTTTTT.

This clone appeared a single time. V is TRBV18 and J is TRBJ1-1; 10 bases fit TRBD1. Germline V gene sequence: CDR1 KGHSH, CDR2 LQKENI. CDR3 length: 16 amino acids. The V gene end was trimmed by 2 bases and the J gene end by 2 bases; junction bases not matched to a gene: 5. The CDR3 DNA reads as TGTGCCAGCTCACCAAGGGACAGGGGAGTAAACACTGAAGCTTTCTTT. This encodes CASSPRDRGVNTEAFF.

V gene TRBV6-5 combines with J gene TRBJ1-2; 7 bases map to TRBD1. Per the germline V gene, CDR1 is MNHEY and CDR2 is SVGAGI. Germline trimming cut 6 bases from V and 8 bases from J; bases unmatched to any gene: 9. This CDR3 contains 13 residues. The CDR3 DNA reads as TGTGCCAGCAGCCTGGGACAGTTCGCGGGCTACACCTTC. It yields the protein CASSLGQFAGYTF.